Listed below are T cell receptor beta chains from one sample, sequenced in a study of T cell responses to AZD1222 COVID-19 vaccine. The assay was immunoSEQ multiplex PCR, and TCRdb's table has in-frame clones only and misses some. The data show 180,000 or so clones, roughly 94% seen once. The starting material was peripheral blood, obtained on day 0 of AZD1222 vaccination. These receptors came from an adult in good health. Each CDR3 is given without its conserved first and last residue. Some rows have no size entry. The others give once, few or many, or a class for an expanded clone.

clone_size	v_call	j_call	cdr3_aa
NA	TRBV30	TRBJ1-1	ACSGRSTEAF
NA	TRBV9	TRBJ1-1	ASSVAQSVNTEAF
NA	TRBV29-1	TRBJ1-2	SVQQQSNYGYT
NA	TRBV30	TRBJ2-7	AWSYQAYEQY
NA	TRBV5-8	TRBJ1-3	ASRGSVSGNTIY
NA	TRBV6-2/TRBV6-3	TRBJ2-1	ASSATNLWFPF
NA	TRBV7-3	TRBJ1-1	ASSLGAGTEAF
NA	TRBV6-5	TRBJ1-2	ASSRTGRGYGYT
NA	TRBV6-1	TRBJ1-1	ASSEGYRQAEAF
NA	TRBV10-3	TRBJ2-2	AISEPGLAGGPDTGELF
NA	TRBV10-3	TRBJ1-2	AIRADRGGLELGTHGYT
NA	TRBV11-2	TRBJ1-3	ASSSNPSRGYTIY
once	TRBV5-5	TRBJ1-3	ASIRAGNSGNTIY
NA	TRBV2	TRBJ1-2	ASSRTGGLTPFYGYT
NA	TRBV7-8	TRBJ1-2	ASSPGGLRGGYT
NA	TRBV3-1/TRBV3-2	TRBJ2-3	ASSRSEGTDTQY
NA	TRBV3-1/TRBV3-2	TRBJ1-2	ASSQVGQGFVDGYT
NA	TRBV7-2	TRBJ2-1	ASSLGTSINEQF
NA	TRBV15	TRBJ1-1	AIQGLTTEAF
NA	TRBV6-5	TRBJ1-2	ASSPGADYGYT
NA	TRBV10-3	TRBJ2-2	AISGQGLRGGTGELF
NA	TRBV19	TRBJ1-1	ASSRGGGTMNTEAF
NA	TRBV28	TRBJ1-3	ASSLARATGNTIY
once	TRBV7-2	TRBJ1-5	ASKGESNQPQH
NA	TRBV11-2	TRBJ2-3	ASRNSGLAGPLDTQY
NA	TRBV6-5	TRBJ1-2	ASSTTGGWSGYT
NA	TRBV28	TRBJ2-4	ASSHGGHLPYLAKNIQY